A selection of T cell receptor beta chains follows, all from one sample in a study of blood T cell repertoires in COVID-19. Measured with immunoSEQ multiplex PCR; TCRdb has only the in-frame clones, and not every one. The sample contains tens of thousands of clones, more than 75% of which appear only once. Sequencing was performed on peripheral blood. Receptor source: a human donor in a cohort sampled during active COVID-19. CDR3s include the opening cysteine and the closing phenylalanine or tryptophan. The D gene is left open where the match is weak. Part of the rows lack a size; the others show once, few, many or a class for expanded clones.

j_call: TRBJ2-1; clone_size: -; v_call: TRBV7-2; d_call: TRBD1; cdr3_nt: TGTGCCAGCAGCTTACGGACAGGAGAGAATGAGCAGTTCTTC; cdr3_aa: CASSLRTGENEQFF
j_call: TRBJ2-5; clone_size: -; v_call: TRBV12-5; d_call: TRBD2; cdr3_nt: TGTGCTAGTGGTTTGACGAGGACTAGCGGGGTTCGGGAGACCCAGTACTTC; cdr3_aa: CASGLTRTSGVRETQYF
j_call: TRBJ1-6; clone_size: -; v_call: TRBV6-5; d_call: -; cdr3_nt: TGTGCCAGCAGTTACGAAGCAAATTCACCCCTCCACTTT; cdr3_aa: CASSYEANSPLHF
j_call: TRBJ2-2; clone_size: few; v_call: TRBV7-3; d_call: -; cdr3_nt: TGTGCCAGCAGCTTAAGCGGGACCGGGGAGCTGTTTTTT; cdr3_aa: CASSLSGTGELFF
j_call: TRBJ2-7; clone_size: -; v_call: TRBV7-9; d_call: TRBD2; cdr3_nt: TGTGCCAGCAGCTTAGCGACTAGCGGGAGTTACGAGCAGTACTTC; cdr3_aa: CASSLATSGSYEQYF
j_call: TRBJ2-7; clone_size: -; v_call: TRBV28; d_call: -; cdr3_nt: TGTGCCAGCAGCCAGGAGAGGGTGGCGTACTTC; cdr3_aa: CASSQERVAYF
j_call: TRBJ2-2; clone_size: -; v_call: TRBV28; d_call: -; cdr3_nt: TGTGCCAGCAGTTTCCGGCAGGCAGACACCGGGGAGCTGTTTTTT; cdr3_aa: CASSFRQADTGELFF
j_call: TRBJ2-5; clone_size: -; v_call: TRBV27; d_call: TRBD1; cdr3_nt: TGTGCCAGCAGTTTGGCAGGGGGAAATTTTCCCCAGTACTTC; cdr3_aa: CASSLAGGNFPQYF
j_call: TRBJ2-7; clone_size: -; v_call: TRBV5-6; d_call: TRBD1; cdr3_nt: TGTGCCAGCAGCTTGACAGGGGCTACCTACGAGCAGTACTTC; cdr3_aa: CASSLTGATYEQYF
j_call: TRBJ2-2; clone_size: -; v_call: TRBV5-8; d_call: -; cdr3_nt: TGTGCCAGCAGCTTGTATTCCGTCGCCGGGGAGCTGTTTTTT; cdr3_aa: CASSLYSVAGELFF
j_call: TRBJ2-3; clone_size: few; v_call: TRBV19; d_call: TRBD2; cdr3_nt: TGTGCCAGTAGTTCTGCGGGAGCAGATACGCAGTATTTT; cdr3_aa: CASSSAGADTQYF
j_call: TRBJ2-7; clone_size: -; v_call: TRBV7-8; d_call: TRBD2; cdr3_nt: TGTGCCAGCAGCTTAGCGGGGGGGAACGAGCAGTACTTC; cdr3_aa: CASSLAGGNEQYF
j_call: TRBJ2-3; clone_size: -; v_call: TRBV28; d_call: -; cdr3_nt: TGTGCCAGTAAGCGAGCGGGCACAGATACGCAGTATTTT; cdr3_aa: CASKRAGTDTQYF
j_call: TRBJ1-3; clone_size: -; v_call: TRBV6-5; d_call: -; cdr3_nt: TGTGCCAGCAGCCTAACAAGGGCGGGAGGAAACACCATATATTTT; cdr3_aa: CASSLTRAGGNTIYF
j_call: TRBJ1-2; clone_size: -; v_call: TRBV29-1; d_call: -; cdr3_nt: TGCAGCGCGGGGGACAAGTTCTATGGCTACACCTTC; cdr3_aa: CSAGDKFYGYTF
j_call: TRBJ2-3; clone_size: -; v_call: TRBV19; d_call: TRBD1; cdr3_nt: TGTGCCAGTAGTGGGACAGGTCGTCCCACTAGCACAGATACGCAGTATTTT; cdr3_aa: CASSGTGRPTSTDTQYF
j_call: TRBJ2-7; clone_size: -; v_call: TRBV10-1; d_call: TRBD2; cdr3_nt: TGCGCCAGCAGTGACCCGACTAGCGAGCGTGACGAGCAGTACTTC; cdr3_aa: CASSDPTSERDEQYF
j_call: TRBJ1-5; clone_size: -; v_call: TRBV11-2; d_call: TRBD1; cdr3_nt: TGTGCCAGCAGCGAACAGGGGGAAGTAAATCAGCCCCAGCATTTT; cdr3_aa: CASSEQGEVNQPQHF
j_call: TRBJ2-5; clone_size: -; v_call: TRBV3-1/TRBV3-2; d_call: TRBD2; cdr3_nt: TGTGCCAGCAAGCGTTTGGGGGGGGAGACCCAGTACTTC; cdr3_aa: CASKRLGGETQYF
j_call: TRBJ1-5; clone_size: -; v_call: TRBV19; d_call: TRBD1; cdr3_nt: TGTGCCAGTACCCCGACAGGGGAGAGGGGCAATCAGCCCCAGCATTTT; cdr3_aa: CASTPTGERGNQPQHF
j_call: TRBJ2-5; clone_size: -; v_call: TRBV5-4; d_call: -; cdr3_nt: TGTGCCAGCAGCGGCGGCTTAGAGACCCAGTACTTC; cdr3_aa: CASSGGLETQYF
j_call: TRBJ2-1; clone_size: -; v_call: TRBV3-1/TRBV3-2; d_call: TRBD2; cdr3_nt: TGTGCCAGCAGCCTTACTAGCGGGAGGGCCACAAGTGAGCAGTTCTTC; cdr3_aa: CASSLTSGRATSEQFF
j_call: TRBJ1-2; clone_size: -; v_call: TRBV5-1; d_call: -; cdr3_nt: TGCGCCAGCAGCCCCCCGGACAATGGCTACACCTTC; cdr3_aa: CASSPPDNGYTF
j_call: TRBJ1-1; clone_size: few; v_call: TRBV7-8; d_call: TRBD1; cdr3_nt: TGTGCCAGCAGCTCAGGGGGGCAGAAGGACACTGAAGCTTTCTTT; cdr3_aa: CASSSGGQKDTEAFF
j_call: TRBJ1-2; clone_size: -; v_call: TRBV19; d_call: -; cdr3_nt: TGTGCCAGTAGTAATTCGGCAGGGCTCGGCTACACCTTC; cdr3_aa: CASSNSAGLGYTF
j_call: TRBJ2-1; clone_size: -; v_call: TRBV27; d_call: -; cdr3_nt: TGTGCCAGCAGTTCCGTTACTCTATTCTCCTACAATGAGCAGTTCTTC; cdr3_aa: CASSSVTLFSYNEQFF
j_call: TRBJ2-7; clone_size: -; v_call: TRBV7-9; d_call: TRBD2; cdr3_nt: TGTGCCAGCAGCTCCCAGGGACTAGGGCGCGAGCAGTACTTC; cdr3_aa: CASSSQGLGREQYF
j_call: TRBJ1-1; clone_size: once; v_call: TRBV29-1; d_call: -; cdr3_nt: TGCAGCGTTGTTATGGGGCTTAGAGGCACTGAAGCTTTCTTT; cdr3_aa: CSVVMGLRGTEAFF
j_call: TRBJ1-4; clone_size: -; v_call: TRBV4-1; d_call: -; cdr3_nt: TGCGCCAGCAGCCAAATGACGGGGGCTAATGAAAAACTGTTTTTT; cdr3_aa: CASSQMTGANEKLFF
j_call: TRBJ2-7; clone_size: once; v_call: TRBV3-1/TRBV3-2; d_call: TRBD1; cdr3_nt: TGTGCCAGCAGCCAAGATAGGACAGGCCGTCTGTCCTACGAGCAGTACTTC; cdr3_aa: CASSQDRTGRLSYEQYF
j_call: TRBJ1-2; clone_size: -; v_call: TRBV25-1; d_call: -; cdr3_nt: TGTGCCAGCAGTGATTGGCAGGGATTGTATGGCTACACCTTC; cdr3_aa: CASSDWQGLYGYTF
j_call: TRBJ1-1; clone_size: once; v_call: TRBV5-4; d_call: -; cdr3_nt: TGTGCCAGCAGCCCCAGGCGGGATTTGAACACTGAAGCTTTCTTT; cdr3_aa: CASSPRRDLNTEAFF
j_call: TRBJ2-1; clone_size: once; v_call: TRBV29-1; d_call: TRBD2; cdr3_nt: TGCAGCGTTCGGAAAGGGGGTTCGTCGACTAGCGGAAACAATGAGCAGTTCTTC; cdr3_aa: CSVRKGGSSTSGNNEQFF
j_call: TRBJ1-2; clone_size: -; v_call: TRBV9; d_call: TRBD1; cdr3_nt: TGTGCCAGCAGCGTAGGAAAACCGGGACAGGGATATTTGAGCTATGGCTACACCTTC; cdr3_aa: CASSVGKPGQGYLSYGYTF
j_call: TRBJ1-2; clone_size: -; v_call: TRBV19; d_call: TRBD1; cdr3_nt: TGTGCCAGTAGTCCCTCCCGGACAGGGGAAGTGAGCTACACCTTC; cdr3_aa: CASSPSRTGEVSYTF
j_call: TRBJ1-1; clone_size: few; v_call: TRBV3-1/TRBV3-2; d_call: -; cdr3_nt: TGTGCCAGCAGCCAAACTCGGGACACTGAAGCTTTCTTT; cdr3_aa: CASSQTRDTEAFF
j_call: TRBJ2-2; clone_size: -; v_call: TRBV6-5; d_call: -; cdr3_nt: TGTGCCAGCACTTTTAGAGCGAACACCGGGGAGCTGTTTTTT; cdr3_aa: CASTFRANTGELFF
j_call: TRBJ2-7; clone_size: -; v_call: TRBV10-3; d_call: TRBD2; cdr3_nt: TGTGCCATGACTAGCGGGAGCGGTGAGCAGTACTTC; cdr3_aa: CAMTSGSGEQYF
j_call: TRBJ1-1; clone_size: -; v_call: TRBV28; d_call: -; cdr3_nt: TGTGCCAGCAGCCTCCTGGGAGGGCCGAACACTGAAGCTTTCTTT; cdr3_aa: CASSLLGGPNTEAFF
j_call: TRBJ1-2; clone_size: -; v_call: TRBV28; d_call: TRBD1; cdr3_nt: TGTGCCAGCAGGGGACAGGGGATTTATGGCTACACCTTC; cdr3_aa: CASRGQGIYGYTF
j_call: TRBJ2-7; clone_size: few; v_call: TRBV2; d_call: TRBD2; cdr3_nt: TGTGCCAGCAGAGCCGGGACTAGCTCCTACGAGCAGTACTTC; cdr3_aa: CASRAGTSSYEQYF
j_call: TRBJ2-7; clone_size: -; v_call: TRBV28; d_call: TRBD2; cdr3_nt: TGTGCCGGGTCCATTAGCGGGAAGGGCTACGAGCAGTACTTC; cdr3_aa: CAGSISGKGYEQYF
j_call: TRBJ1-2; clone_size: -; v_call: TRBV7-2; d_call: TRBD1; cdr3_nt: TGTGCCAGCAGCTACCGACAGGGAAACTATGGCTACACCTTC; cdr3_aa: CASSYRQGNYGYTF
j_call: TRBJ1-2; clone_size: few; v_call: TRBV27; d_call: -; cdr3_nt: TGTGCCAGCAGCCCCAGGGGACCTCTTGGCTACACCTTC; cdr3_aa: CASSPRGPLGYTF
j_call: TRBJ2-1; clone_size: -; v_call: TRBV15; d_call: -; cdr3_nt: TGTGCCACCAGCAGAGATTTAATGGGCAACAATGAGCAGTTCTTC; cdr3_aa: CATSRDLMGNNEQFF
j_call: TRBJ1-1; clone_size: -; v_call: TRBV5-6; d_call: TRBD1; cdr3_nt: TGTGCCAGCAGCCGACAGGGCACAAACACTGAAGCTTTCTTT; cdr3_aa: CASSRQGTNTEAFF
j_call: TRBJ2-3; clone_size: few; v_call: TRBV4-1; d_call: -; cdr3_nt: TGCGCCAGCAGCCAATTCAGCGGTAGCACAGATACGCAGTATTTT; cdr3_aa: CASSQFSGSTDTQYF
j_call: TRBJ1-5; clone_size: -; v_call: TRBV29-1; d_call: -; cdr3_nt: TGCAGCGTCGGGGAGGTACAGCCCCAGCATTTT; cdr3_aa: CSVGEVQPQHF